A single sample gave rise to the 9 T cell receptor beta chains below, sequenced in a study of human T cells and chemical hapten exposure. The sample's time point: patch test 1, 2 weeks after DPC sensitization. As to treatment: therapeutic diphenylcyclopropenone sensitization with weekly scalp DPC. TCRdb passed the RACE reads through MiXCR, listing each CDR3 protein once. This sample carries roughly 360,000 distinct CDR3 sequences, approximately 5% of them seen once, and the ten largest clones take under 2.5%. The sequences come from whole blood, collected in connection with sensitization to the hapten diphenylcyclopropenone (DPC). Source of these receptors: a woman aged 50 to 60 with alopecia areata. Some clones in this sample may be carry-over from other donors' samples.

The rearrangement uses TRBV9 and TRBJ2-7, with D hard to call. This CDR3 is 13 amino acids long. Per the germline V gene, CDR1 is SGDLS and CDR2 is YYNGEE. The V end lost 0 bases, the J end lost 3 bases, and 7 bases lay between the germline ends. The CDR3 sequence: CASSVAPVYEQYF. The CDR3 DNA reads TGTGCCAGCAGCGTAGCGCCAGTCTACGAGCAGTACTTC.

This clonotype was observed a few times. The rearrangement joins TRBV20-1 to TRBJ2-7, with 9 bases identical to TRBD1. Trimming removed 6 bases from V and 7 bases from J; junction bases left unmatched: 10. The length of the CDR3 is 13 residues. CDR1 is DFQATT, CDR2 SNEGSKA, per germline (reference sequence). This chain's CDR3 is CSAPGDRVGEQYF. CDR3 sequence (DNA): TGCAGTGCCCCGGGGGACAGGGTAGGAGAGCAGTACTTC.

The table lists this clonotype with many counts. The rearrangement links TRBV7-8 to TRBJ2-1, with 8 bases identical to TRBD2. Germline values: CDR1 SGHVS, CDR2 FQNEAQ. V dropped 4 bases and J dropped 2; count of bases not matched to a gene: 4. The CDR3 totals 15 residues. The CDR3: CASSSSSGTYNEQFF. The CDR3, as DNA: TGTGCCAGCAGCTCGAGTAGCGGGACCTACAATGAGCAGTTCTTC.

This clonotype was picked up a small number of times. The chain employs TRBV24-1 and TRBJ2-2; TRBD1 aligns across 7 bases. There are 15 residues in the CDR3. V dropped 5 bases and J dropped 7; count of bases not matched to a gene: 9. Germline CDR1 reads KGHDR; CDR2 reads SFDVKD. Here the CDR3 reads CATSGPTGSVGELFF. In DNA, the CDR3 is TGTGCCACCAGTGGTCCGACAGGGAGTGTCGGGGAGCTGTTTTTT.

The genes are TRBV7-6 and TRBJ1-1, with 7 bases lining up with TRBD1. The J segment lost 2 bases and the V segment lost 5 bases, leaving 8 bases of the junction unmatched. The CDR3 loop spans 15 amino acids. Germline V gene sequence: CDR1 SGHVS, CDR2 FNYEAQ. The CDR3 nucleotides are TGTGCCAGCAGCCTTCCGGGACAGCAAAACACTGAAGCTTTCTTT. Protein sequence: CASSLPGQQNTEAFF. Based on the CDR3 plus reference TRBV7-6 and TRBJ1-1, the full variable domain is GAGVSQSPRYKVTKRGQDVALRCDPISGHVSLYWYRQALGQGPEFLTYFNYEAQQDKSGLPNDRFSAERPEGSISTLTIQRTEQRDSAMYRCASSLPGQQNTEAFFGQGTRLTVV.

This clonotype was seen more than once but under ten times. The rearrangement joins TRBV11-2 to TRBJ2-1; 8 bases map to TRBD2. CDR1 and CDR2 from the germline V gene are SGHAT and FQNNGV. The CDR3 is 16 residues long. Trimming at V came to 4 bases and at J to 6 bases, leaving 11 bases not matched to a gene. This CDR3 is CASSSRGGRNPNEQFF. CDR3 sequence (DNA): TGTGCCAGCAGCTCCCGCGGGGGGCGCAACCCCAATGAGCAGTTCTTC.

As to this clonotype: The germline gene is not matched at one end of the junction; a read error may be the cause. The chain carries TRBV6-5 and TRBJ1-6; TRBD1 matches at 8 bases. The CDR3 length is 16 residues. Germline values: CDR1 MNHEY, CDR2 SVGAGI. In nucleotides, the CDR3 is TGTGCCAGCAGTAACTCCGGGACAGGTCTCCCTTTCCCCCTCCACTTT. Encoded protein: CASSNSGTGLPFPLHF.

This clonotype was seen repeatedly, ten times or more. The chain carries TRBV18 and TRBJ2-7; no clear D gene. The V gene lost 1 base and the J gene lost 7 bases, with 14 bases spanning the gap. This CDR3 comprises 14 residues. CDR1 is KGHSH and CDR2 is LQKENI in the germline V gene. The CDR3 sequence is CASSPLGGEAEQYF. In DNA form, the CDR3 reads TGTGCCAGCTCACCACTGGGTGGGGAAGCTGAGCAGTACTTC.

This clonotype was found many times. The chain has TRBV7-8 and TRBJ2-3; D call uncertain. There are 15 residues in the CDR3. Looked up from germline, CDR1 is SGHVS and CDR2 is FQNEAQ. V shed 0 bases and J shed 0 bases, with 7 bases lying between them. The DNA for the CDR3 is TGTGCCAGCAGCTTAGCCTCGACTAGCACAGATACGCAGTATTTT. As protein: CASSLASTSTDTQYF.